One sample yielded the 13 T cell receptor beta chains listed below, sequenced in a study of T cell changes during pregnancy in multiple sclerosis. The table came from immunoSEQ multiplex PCR; TCRdb's copy has only in-frame clones and leaves some out. This sample yields some 42,000 clones, of which 93% are seen a single time; around 0.64% belongs to the top ten. The sequenced sample was CD4+ T cells from peripheral blood mononuclear cells, obtained in the third trimester of pregnancy. The receptor source for this set is a female donor with multiple sclerosis, enrolled in a pregnancy study.

CDR3 residues: CASSLKPVLSGANVLTF. CDR3 bases: TGCGCCAGCAGCTTGAAGCCGGTCCTTTCAGGGGCCAACGTCCTGACTTTC. The chain joins TRBV5-1 to TRBJ2-6; unclear D gene. This CDR3 is built from 17 residues. Between the trimmed V and J ends, which lost 1 base and 4 bases, there was a span of 15 bases. CDR1 and CDR2 from the germline V gene are SGHRS and YFSETQ.

V and J are TRBV19 and TRBJ1-6; 7 nucleotides line up with TRBD1. The CDR3 extends over 16 amino acids. Trimming cost V 10 bases and J 0 bases; bases outside gene matches: 9. Looked up from germline, CDR1 is LNHDA and CDR2 is SQIVND (reference sequence). In nucleotides, the CDR3 is TGTGCCACCAGGGACAGACAGAGCTCCTATAATTCACCCCTCCACTTT. This gives the protein CATRDRQSSYNSPLHF.

V usage is TRBV5-1 and J usage is TRBJ1-1; weak D call: TRBD1 (5 bases). V was shortened by 0 bases and J by 1 base, with 10 bases between the two germline ends. This CDR3 comprises 15 residues. In germline, CDR1 is SGHRS, CDR2 YFSETQ. The CDR3 DNA is TGCGCCAGCAGCTTGGCAGGGCCCTCGAACACTGAAGCTTTCTTT. As protein: CASSLAGPSNTEAFF.

The V and J genes are TRBV10-2 and TRBJ1-1, with a tentative D call TRBD1 (5 bases). V lost 7 bases and J 0 bases, leaving 9 bases between the germline ends. Looked up from germline, CDR1 is WSHSY and CDR2 is SAAADI. This CDR3 has 13 residues. The DNA of the CDR3 is TGCGCCAGCACAGGGCGTTTGAACACTGAAGCTTTCTTT. Amino acids: CASTGRLNTEAFF.

V is TRBV10-3 and J is TRBJ2-2; TRBD2 matches 12 bases. The CDR3 extends over 15 amino acids. Germline CDR1 reads ENHRY; CDR2 reads SYGVKD. Trimming removed 4 bases from V and 14 bases from J; junction bases left unmatched: 11. CDR3 amino acids: CAISVLAGGPDHLFF. For the CDR3, the DNA is TGTGCCATCAGTGTGCTAGCGGGGGGGCCGGACCATCTGTTTTTT.

The J gene is TRBJ2-7, the V gene TRBV2; D perhaps matches TRBD1 (5 bases). The V end lost 4 bases, the J end lost 4 bases, and 14 bases lay between the germline ends. The CDR3 extends over 14 amino acids. Germline-derived CDR1 and CDR2 are SNHLY and FYNNEI. The CDR3 protein is CASSVGRRSYEQYF. In DNA form, the CDR3 reads TGTGCCAGCAGTGTGGGGCGTAGGTCGTACGAGCAGTACTTC.

The chain couples TRBV7-8 to TRBJ1-2; no definite D call. The CDR3 extends over 14 amino acids. The ends were cut back, 1 base at V and 2 bases at J, with 8 bases in the middle. Germline assignment: CDR1 SGHVS and CDR2 FQNEAQ. The CDR3 reads CASSLGTQNYGYTF. The CDR3 bases are TGTGCCAGCAGCTTAGGAACCCAGAACTATGGCTACACCTTC.

J is TRBJ2-3 and V is TRBV7-6, with 7 bases identical to TRBD1. With V trimmed by 0 bases and J by 4 bases, 4 bases remained unmatched. CDR3 length: 15 amino acids. Germline V gene lookup returns CDR1 SGHVS and CDR2 FNYEAQ. In nucleotides, the CDR3 is TGTGCCAGCAGCTTAGCAGGGGGCACAGCAGATACGCAGTATTTT. Translating it yields CASSLAGGTADTQYF.

The J gene is TRBJ1-2, the V gene TRBV19; 10 bases map to TRBD1. This CDR3 region has 13 residues. Germline CDR1 reads LNHDA; CDR2 reads SQIVND (reference sequence). V was clipped by 8 bases and J by 6 bases; unmatched bases: 6. The CDR3 is CASLDRGVNGYTF. The CDR3 DNA reads as TGTGCCAGTTTGGACAGGGGGGTTAATGGCTACACCTTC.

This chain connects TRBV7-2 to TRBJ1-2, with a weak D call TRBD1 (5 bases). V was shortened by 4 bases and J by 2 bases, with 8 bases between the two germline ends. The germline CDR1 and CDR2 sequences are SGHTA and FQGNSA. The CDR3 consists of 13 residues. CDR3 region: CASSWGGNYGYTF. CDR3 nucleotide sequence: TGTGCCAGCAGCTGGGGGGGAAACTATGGCTACACCTTC.

The V and J genes are TRBV18 and TRBJ1-5; possibly TRBD1 for D (6 bases). The V end lost 2 bases, the J end lost 0 bases, and 11 bases lay between the germline ends. Germline V CDR1 and CDR2: KGHSH, LQKENI. CDR3 size: 16 residues. CDR3: CASSPRTDNSNQPQHF. CDR3 nucleotides: TGTGCCAGCTCACCAAGGACAGATAATAGCAATCAGCCCCAGCATTTT.

V gene TRBV9 combines with J gene TRBJ1-2, with D hard to call. The ends were cut back, 3 bases at V and 10 bases at J, with 22 bases in the middle. The CDR3 sequence is 15 residues long. Germline CDR1 and CDR2: SGDLS and YYNGEE. The CDR3 DNA follows: TGTGCCAGCAGCGACGGGGAGGGCAGAGTCCCCCTCTACACCTTC. It specifies CASSDGEGRVPLYTF.

This chain connects TRBV2 to TRBJ2-1; D is ambiguous. The CDR3 sequence is 14 residues long. Trimming shortened V by 6 bases and J by 0 bases, and 9 bases separated the two germline ends. The germline V gene encodes CDR1 SNHLY and CDR2 FYNNEI. The CDR3 is CASRERLSYNEQFF. In nucleotides, the CDR3 is TGTGCCAGCAGGGAGAGGCTCTCCTACAATGAGCAGTTCTTC.